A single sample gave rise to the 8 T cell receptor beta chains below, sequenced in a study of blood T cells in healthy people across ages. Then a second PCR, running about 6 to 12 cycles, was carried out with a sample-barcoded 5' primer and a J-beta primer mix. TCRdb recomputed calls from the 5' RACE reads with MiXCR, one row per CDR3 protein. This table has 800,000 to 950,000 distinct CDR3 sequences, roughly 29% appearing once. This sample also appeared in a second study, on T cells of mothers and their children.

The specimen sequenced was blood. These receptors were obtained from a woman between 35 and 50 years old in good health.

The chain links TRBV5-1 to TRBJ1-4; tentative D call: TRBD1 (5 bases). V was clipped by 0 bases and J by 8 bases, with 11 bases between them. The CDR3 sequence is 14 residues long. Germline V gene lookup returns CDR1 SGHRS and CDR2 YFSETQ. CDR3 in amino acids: CASSLEPGREKLFF. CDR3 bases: TGCGCCAGCAGCTTGGAGCCAGGGAGAGAAAAACTGTTTTTT.

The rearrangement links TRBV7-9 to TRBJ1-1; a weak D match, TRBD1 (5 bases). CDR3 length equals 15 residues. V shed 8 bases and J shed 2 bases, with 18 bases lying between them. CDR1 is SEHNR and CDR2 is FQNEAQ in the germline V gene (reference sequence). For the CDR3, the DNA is TGTGCCAGCGACCTAGGGGTTGGGATAAACACTGAAGCTTTCTTT. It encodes CASDLGVGINTEAFF. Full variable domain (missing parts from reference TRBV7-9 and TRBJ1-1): DTGVSQNPRHKITKRGQNVTFRCDPISEHNRLYWYRQTLGQGPEFLTYFQNEAQLEKSRLLSDRFSAERPKGSFSTLEIQRTEQGDSAMYLCASDLGVGINTEAFFGQGTRLTVV.

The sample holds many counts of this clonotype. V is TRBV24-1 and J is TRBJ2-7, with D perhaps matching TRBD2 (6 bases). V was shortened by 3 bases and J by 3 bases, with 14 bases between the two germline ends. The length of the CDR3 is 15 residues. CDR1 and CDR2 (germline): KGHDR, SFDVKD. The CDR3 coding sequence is TGTGCCACCAGTGATGGGGGGACGAGTCACTACGAGCAGTACTTC. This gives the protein CATSDGGTSHYEQYF.

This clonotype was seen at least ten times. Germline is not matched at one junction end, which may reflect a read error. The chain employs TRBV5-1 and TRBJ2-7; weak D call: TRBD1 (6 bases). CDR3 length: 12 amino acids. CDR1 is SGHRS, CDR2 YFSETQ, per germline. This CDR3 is CASSSQGYEQYF. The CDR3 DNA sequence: TGTGCCAGCAGCTCACAGGGCTACGAGCAGTACTTC. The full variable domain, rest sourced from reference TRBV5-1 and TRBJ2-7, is KAGVTQTPRYLIKTRGQQVTLSCSPISGHRSVSWYQQTPGQGLQFLFEYFSETQRNKGNFPGRFSGRQFSNSRSEMNVSTLELGDSALYLCASSSQGYEQYFGPGTRLTVT.

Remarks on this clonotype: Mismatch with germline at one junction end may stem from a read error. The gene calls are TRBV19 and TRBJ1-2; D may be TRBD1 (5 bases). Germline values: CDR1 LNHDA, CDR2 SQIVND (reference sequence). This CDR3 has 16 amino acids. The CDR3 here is CAGSPRDGLLGYGYTF. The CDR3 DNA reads TGTGCCGGTAGTCCACGGGACGGCCTGCTTGGCTATGGCTACACCTTC. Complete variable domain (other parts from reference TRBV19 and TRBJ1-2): DGGITQSPKYLFRKEGQNVTLSCEQNLNHDAMYWYRQDPGQGLRLIYYSQIVNDFQKGDIAEGYSVSREKKESFPLTVTSAQKNPTAFYLCAGSPRDGLLGYGYTFGSGTRLTVV.

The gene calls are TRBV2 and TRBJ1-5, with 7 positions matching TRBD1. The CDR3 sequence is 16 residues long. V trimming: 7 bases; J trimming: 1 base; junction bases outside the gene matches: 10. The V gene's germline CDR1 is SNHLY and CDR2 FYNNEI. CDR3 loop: CASKPNRGGSNQPQHF. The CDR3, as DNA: TGTGCCAGCAAACCGAACAGGGGTGGGAGCAATCAGCCCCAGCATTTT.

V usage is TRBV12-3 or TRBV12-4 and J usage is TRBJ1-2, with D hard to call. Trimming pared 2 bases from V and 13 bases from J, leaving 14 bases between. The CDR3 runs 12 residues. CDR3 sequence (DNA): TGTGCCAGCAGTTTAATGGTAGAACGCTGCACCTTC. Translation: CASSLMVERCTF.

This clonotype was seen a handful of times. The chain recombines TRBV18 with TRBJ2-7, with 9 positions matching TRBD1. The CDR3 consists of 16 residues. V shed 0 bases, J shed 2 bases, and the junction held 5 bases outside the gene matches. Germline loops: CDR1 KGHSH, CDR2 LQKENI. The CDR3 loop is CASSPPTGQGAYEQYF. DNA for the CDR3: TGTGCCAGCTCACCACCGACGGGACAGGGAGCCTACGAGCAGTACTTC.